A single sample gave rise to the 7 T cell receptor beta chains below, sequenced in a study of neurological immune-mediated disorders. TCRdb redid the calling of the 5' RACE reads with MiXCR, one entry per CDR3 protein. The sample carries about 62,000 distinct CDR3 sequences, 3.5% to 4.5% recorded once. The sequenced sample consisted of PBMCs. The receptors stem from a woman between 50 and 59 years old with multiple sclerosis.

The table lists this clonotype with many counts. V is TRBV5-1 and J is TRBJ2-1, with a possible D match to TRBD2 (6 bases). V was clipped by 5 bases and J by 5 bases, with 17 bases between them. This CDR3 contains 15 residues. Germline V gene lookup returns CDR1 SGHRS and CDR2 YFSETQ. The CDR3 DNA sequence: TGCGCCAGCAGTTATAGGGCTAGCGCGGACAATGAGCAGTTCTTC. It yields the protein CASSYRASADNEQFF.

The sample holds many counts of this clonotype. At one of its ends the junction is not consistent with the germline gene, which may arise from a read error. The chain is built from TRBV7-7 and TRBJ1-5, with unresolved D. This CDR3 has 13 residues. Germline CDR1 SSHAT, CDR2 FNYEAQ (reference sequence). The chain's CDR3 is CASSLGPGQPQHF. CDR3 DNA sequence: TGTGCTAGCAGCTTAGGTCCTGGTCAGCCCCAGCATTTT.

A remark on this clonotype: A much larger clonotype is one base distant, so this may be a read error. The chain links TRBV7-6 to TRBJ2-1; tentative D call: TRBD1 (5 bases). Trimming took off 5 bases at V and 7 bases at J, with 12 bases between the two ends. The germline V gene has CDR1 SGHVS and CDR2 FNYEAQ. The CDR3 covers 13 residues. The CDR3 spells CASSMERGNEQFF. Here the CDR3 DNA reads TGTGCCAGCAGCATGGAAAGGGGTAATGAGCAGTTCTTC.

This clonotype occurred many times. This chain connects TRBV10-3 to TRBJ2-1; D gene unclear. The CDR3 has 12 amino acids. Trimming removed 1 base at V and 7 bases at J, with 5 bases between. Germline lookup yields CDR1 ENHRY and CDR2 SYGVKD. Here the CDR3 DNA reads TGTGCCATCAGTGAGTACCAAAATGAGCAGTTCTTC. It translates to CAISEYQNEQFF.

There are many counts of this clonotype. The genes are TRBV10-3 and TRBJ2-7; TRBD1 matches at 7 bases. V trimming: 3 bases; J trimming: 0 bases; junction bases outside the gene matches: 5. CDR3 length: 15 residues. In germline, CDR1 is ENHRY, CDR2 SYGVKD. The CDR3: CAISDLQGSSYEQYF. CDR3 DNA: TGTGCCATCAGTGACCTACAGGGGAGCTCCTACGAGCAGTACTTC.

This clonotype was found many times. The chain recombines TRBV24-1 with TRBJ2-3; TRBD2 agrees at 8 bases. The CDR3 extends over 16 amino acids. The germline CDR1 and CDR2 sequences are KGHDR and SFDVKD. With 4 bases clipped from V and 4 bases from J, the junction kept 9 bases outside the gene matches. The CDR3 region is CATSDPGRGRPDTQYF. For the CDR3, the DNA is TGTGCCACCAGTGACCCCGGGAGGGGGAGGCCAGATACGCAGTATTTT.

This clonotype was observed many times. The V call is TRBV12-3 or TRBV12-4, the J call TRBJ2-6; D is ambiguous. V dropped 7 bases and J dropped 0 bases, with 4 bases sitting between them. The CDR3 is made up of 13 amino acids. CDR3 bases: TGTGCCAGCACTTACTCTGGGGCCAACGTCCTGACTTTC. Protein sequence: CASTYSGANVLTF.